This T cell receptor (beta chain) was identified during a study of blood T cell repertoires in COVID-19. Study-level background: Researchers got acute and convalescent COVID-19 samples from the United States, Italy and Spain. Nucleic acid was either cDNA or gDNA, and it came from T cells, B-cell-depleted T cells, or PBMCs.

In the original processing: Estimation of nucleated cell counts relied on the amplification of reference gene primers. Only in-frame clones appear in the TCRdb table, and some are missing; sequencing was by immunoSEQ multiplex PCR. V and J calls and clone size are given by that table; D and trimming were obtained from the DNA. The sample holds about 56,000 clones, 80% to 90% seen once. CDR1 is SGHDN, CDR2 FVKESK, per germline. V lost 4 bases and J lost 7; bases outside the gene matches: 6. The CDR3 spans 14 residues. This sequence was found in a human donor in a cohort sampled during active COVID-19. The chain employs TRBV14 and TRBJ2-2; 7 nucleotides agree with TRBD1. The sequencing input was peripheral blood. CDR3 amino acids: CASSLDRAHGELFF. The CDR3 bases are TGTGCCAGCAGCCTAGACAGGGCTCACGGGGAGCTGTTTTTT.